This T cell receptor (beta chain) was identified in a study of blood T cell repertoires in COVID-19. The CDR3 length is 19 residues. Trimming cost V 1 base and J 5 bases, with 25 bases left between them. Per germline, CDR1 MNHEY and CDR2 SMNVEV (reference sequence). This clone was detected once. All enrollees were roughly 18 to 95 years old and from some 24 US areas. Participants' own reports of clinical history determined their cohort assignment. Authors' data handling: Amplification of reference gene primers provided the estimated nucleated cell counts. Here immunoSEQ multiplex PCR was the method, and the copy in TCRdb shows in-frame clones only, minus some. V, J and clone size derive from that table, while D and trimming were established from the DNA sequence. The sample has about 160,000 clones, roughly 80% seen once.

The J gene is TRBJ2-3, the V gene TRBV27; D may be TRBD2 (7 bases). The sequenced sample was PBMCs or T cells enriched from blood (not recorded which). This receptor was identified in a woman aged 40 to 50 with acute COVID-19. The CDR3, as DNA: TGTGCCAGCAGTTTATGGGCGTACAGGGCGGCGGGAGCCAAAGATACGCAGTATTTT. This sequence encodes CASSLWAYRAAGAKDTQYF.